The T cell receptor (beta chain) described here comes from a study of OX40 agonist ivuxolimab in advanced cancers. Study summary: Among those enrolled, mean age was about 63 years (range about 23 to 79) and about 82% were male. Study results and caveats: Partial responders receiving 0.1-3.0 mg/kg showed among the lowest clonal expansion. More expanded clones were found, on average, in CD8+ than in CD4+ T cells.

Repertoires were generated with immunoSEQ multiplex PCR, while TCRdb's copy carries only in-frame clones and drops some. The profile covers about 66,000 clones, with 70% to 90% appearing a single time and around 0.68% taken by the ten largest. About this clone: Its antigen remains unidentified.

Any history of autoimmune disease or systemic immunosuppression disqualified patients. This CDR3 is built from 15 residues. Losses at the gene ends were 3 bases for V and 7 bases for J; bases not matched to a gene: 11. The germline V gene encodes CDR1 SNHLY and CDR2 FYNNEI. Sample: CD4+ or CD8+ T cells sorted from blood, taken in a trial of the OX40 agonist ivuxolimab. The clonotype comes from an adult with an advanced solid tumor such as melanoma, head and neck, liver or kidney cancer. This chain connects TRBV2 to TRBJ2-5, with 7 bases that match TRBD1. The CDR3 DNA sequence: TGTGCCAGCAGTGAGGACAGGAAAACCTTAGGGACCCAGTACTTC. As protein: CASSEDRKTLGTQYF.